The clone carrying this T cell receptor beta chain has only a few counts. The antigen is unknown. The data belong to a study of blood T cells in healthy people across ages. Whole-study findings and limits: Investigators treated diversity estimates from one million T cells as underestimates. Higher diversity and more naive CD4+ cells were features of long-lived donors, compared to aged donors.

Germline loops: CDR1 LGHNA, CDR2 YSLEER. The CDR3 sequence is 14 residues long. The V and J ends lost 4 bases and 5 bases respectively, with 14 bases between them. PCR was performed a second time for roughly 7 to 11 cycles using a sample-barcoded 5' primer and a J-beta primer mix. TCRdb redid the calling of the 5' RACE reads with MiXCR, one entry per CDR3 protein. The table records fewer than 2 million distinct CDR3 sequences, roughly two fifths of them present only once. The chain couples TRBV4-3 to TRBJ2-5; TRBD2 is a possible D gene (6 bases). The source of this sequence is a human donor in good health. The sample was blood. The CDR3 nucleotides read TGCGCCAGCAGCCCGGTAGCGGACTGGGAGACCCAGTACTTC. Translation: CASSPVADWETQYF.